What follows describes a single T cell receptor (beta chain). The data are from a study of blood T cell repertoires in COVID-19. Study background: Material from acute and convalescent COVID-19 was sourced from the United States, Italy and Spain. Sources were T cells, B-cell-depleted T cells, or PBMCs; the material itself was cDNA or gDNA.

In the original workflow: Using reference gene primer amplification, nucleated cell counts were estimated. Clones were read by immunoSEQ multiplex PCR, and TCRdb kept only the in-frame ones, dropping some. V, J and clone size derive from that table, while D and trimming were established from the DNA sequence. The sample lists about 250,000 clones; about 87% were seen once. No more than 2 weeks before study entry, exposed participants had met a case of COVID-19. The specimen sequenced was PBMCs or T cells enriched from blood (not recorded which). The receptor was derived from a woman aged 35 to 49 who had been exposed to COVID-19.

The chain's CDR3 is CASSQDWGGGSPLHF. DNA of the CDR3: TGTGCCAGCAGCCAAGATTGGGGGGGAGGGTCACCCCTCCACTTT. This rearrangement joins TRBV3-1 (or the pseudogene TRBV3-2) to TRBJ1-6; possible D gene TRBD1, 5 bases. Germline V lookup: CDR1 LGHDT, CDR2 YNNKEL (reference sequence). V lost 0 bases and J 10 bases, leaving 13 bases between the germline ends. The length of the CDR3 is 15 residues.